This passage covers 7 T cell receptor beta chains from one sample sequenced in a study of cytomegalovirus exposure and HLA in healthy donors. Primers included in the PCR were 60 Vbeta and 13 Jbeta primers. Measured with immunoSEQ multiplex PCR; TCRdb has only the in-frame clones, and not every one. The sample holds approximately 100,000 clones, approximately 81% seen once. The sample taken for sequencing was PBMCs. These receptors were collected from a male donor in good health and CMV-seropositive.

The rearrangement uses TRBV5-1 and TRBJ2-3; TRBD2 aligns across 10 bases. The CDR3 runs 15 residues. Germline loops: CDR1 SGHRS, CDR2 YFSETQ. V lost 0 bases, J lost 8 bases, and 6 bases stayed unmatched. CDR3 coding DNA: TGCGCCAGCAGCTTGGAGGGAGCGGGGGGGAGTACGCAGTATTTT. It is translated as CASSLEGAGGSTQYF.

This clone has a single count. This chain connects TRBV19 to TRBJ1-5; TRBD1 might be the D (5 bases). This CDR3 spans 15 amino acids. The germline CDR1 and CDR2 sequences are LNHDA and SQIVND (reference sequence). Trimming took off 8 bases at V and 0 bases at J, with 14 bases between the two ends. Written as DNA, the CDR3 is TGTGCCAGTGTCGGACAAGCATATAGCAATCAGCCCCAGCATTTT. It encodes CASVGQAYSNQPQHF.

The rearrangement links TRBV19 to TRBJ2-2, with 8 nucleotides matching TRBD1. V lost 3 bases to trimming and J lost 4 bases; unmatched junction nucleotides: 7. Germline V gene lookup returns CDR1 LNHDA and CDR2 SQIVND (reference sequence). The CDR3 has 16 residues. CDR3 nucleotides: TGTGCCAGTAGTATCCCCATAGACAGGGGCACCGGGGAGCTGTTTTTT. This codes for CASSIPIDRGTGELFF. The full variable domain, completed using reference TRBV19 and TRBJ2-2, is DGGITQSPKYLFRKEGQNVTLSCEQNLNHDAMYWYRQDPGQGLRLIYYSQIVNDFQKGDIAEGYSVSREKKESFPLTVTSAQKNPTAFYLCASSIPIDRGTGELFFGEGSRLTVL.

The gene calls are TRBV18 and TRBJ1-6; 10 nucleotides agree with TRBD1. V shed 1 base and J 9 bases; nucleotides not matched to a gene: 9. This CDR3 has 17 residues. The germline gives CDR1 KGHSH, CDR2 LQKENI. The DNA of the CDR3 is TGTGCCAGCTCACCACGGGGAAGGACAGGGGGATTTTCACCCCTCCACTTT. Translation: CASSPRGRTGGFSPLHF.

The rearrangement links TRBV6-6 to TRBJ1-4; weak D call: TRBD1 (5 bases). V was shortened by 2 bases and J by 7 bases, with 8 bases between the two germline ends. In germline, CDR1 is MNHNY, CDR2 SVGAGI (reference sequence). This CDR3 is 13 amino acids long. The CDR3 here is CASSYRGGEKLFF. In nucleotides, the CDR3 is TGTGCCAGCAGTTACAGGGGCGGTGAAAAACTGTTTTTT.

The rearrangement joins TRBV7-2 to TRBJ2-5, with a tentative D call TRBD1 (5 bases). The V gene's germline CDR1 is SGHTA and CDR2 FQGNSA. The CDR3 is 14 amino acids. V was pared by 0 bases and J by 5 bases, with 10 bases between. CDR3 sequence: CASSLASRVETQYF. The CDR3 DNA sequence: TGTGCCAGCAGCTTAGCGAGCAGGGTGGAGACCCAGTACTTC.

This clone came up a few times. V gene TRBV2 combines with J gene TRBJ2-5; D is perhaps TRBD1 (6 bases). Germline CDR1 reads SNHLY; CDR2 reads FYNNEI. The CDR3 runs to 13 residues. V was trimmed by 6 bases and J by 1 base, leaving 9 bases between them. DNA for the CDR3: TGTGCCAGCAGGAGGGACATCCAAGAGACCCAGTACTTC. Residues: CASRRDIQETQYF.